These 8 T cell receptor beta chains came from one sample sequenced in a study of cytomegalovirus exposure and HLA in healthy donors. 13 Jbeta primers and 60 Vbeta primers were used for the PCR. Produced via immunoSEQ multiplex PCR; TCRdb's table is partial and in-frame only. The sample holds 95,000 to 150,000 clones, approximately 75% seen once. Sequenced material: PBMCs. These receptors all come from a woman between 50 and 59 years old in good health and CMV-seronegative.

CDR3 sequence reads: CASSQDWSSGAGEQFF. The DNA of the CDR3 is TGTGCCAGCAGCCAAGATTGGAGTAGCGGGGCGGGCGAGCAGTTCTTC. This chain joins TRBV14 and TRBJ2-1, with TRBD2 identical over 8 bases. The CDR3 totals 16 residues. From germline, CDR1 is SGHDN and CDR2 FVKESK. V lost 0 bases and J lost 10; bases outside the gene matches: 11.

V and J are TRBV27 and TRBJ2-2, with 7 bases lining up with TRBD1. Germline CDR1 and CDR2: MNHEY and SMNVEV (reference sequence). This CDR3 is 17 amino acids long. With V trimmed by 4 bases and J by 2 bases, 10 bases remained unmatched. CDR3 protein: CASSSIYRQGNTGELFF. In nucleotides, the CDR3 is TGTGCCAGCAGTTCGATATACCGACAGGGAAACACCGGGGAGCTGTTTTTT.

This clone appeared a few times. This sequence joins TRBV6-5 and TRBJ2-5; D remains unclear. The V gene's germline CDR1 is MNHEY and CDR2 SVGAGI. Trimming removed 5 bases at V and 1 base at J, with 8 bases between. CDR3 length: 13 amino acids. The CDR3 bases are TGTGCCAGCAGTGACAACCTCCAAGAGACCCAGTACTTC. Translating gives CASSDNLQETQYF.

The chain recombines TRBV28 with TRBJ1-2, with 10 bases fitting TRBD1. CDR1 is MDHEN, CDR2 SYDVKM, per germline. This CDR3 contains 14 residues. V gave up 3 bases and J gave up 4 bases; unmatched junction bases: 2. The CDR3 DNA follows: TGTGCCAGCAGTTTGGGGACAGGGGCCTATGGCTACACCTTC. This sequence encodes CASSLGTGAYGYTF.

This clone has more than one count but fewer than ten. The V and J genes are TRBV5-1 and TRBJ2-3; D is unresolved. Per germline, CDR1 SGHRS and CDR2 YFSETQ. Trimming shortened V by 2 bases and J by 2 bases, and 9 bases separated the two germline ends. The CDR3 spans 14 residues. In DNA form, the CDR3 reads TGCGCCAGCAGCTTTGGTTCAGACACAGATACGCAGTATTTT. It translates to CASSFGSDTDTQYF.

This sequence joins TRBV11-3 and TRBJ2-2; 9 bases match TRBD2. CDR3 length: 16 amino acids. V shed 4 bases and J 4 bases; nucleotides not matched to a gene: 7. Germline values: CDR1 SGHNT, CDR2 YENEEA. The CDR3 is CASSSRAGGGTGELFF. The DNA of the CDR3 is TGTGCCAGCAGCTCACGAGCGGGAGGCGGCACCGGGGAGCTGTTTTTT.

V usage is TRBV30 and J usage is TRBJ2-1; no definite D call. The CDR3 is made up of 13 amino acids. Germline V gives CDR1 GTSNPN, CDR2 SVGIG (reference sequence). V lost 2 bases and J lost 6, with 11 bases in between. The CDR3 DNA sequence: TGTGCCTGGAGTAGTGGTACTGGCAATGAGCAGTTCTTC. Translation gives CAWSSGTGNEQFF.

Turning to this clone: A junction end diverges from the germline sequence, so it may reflect a read error. V is TRBV6-4 and J is TRBJ2-3, with D unresolved. Germline CDR1 reads MRHNA; CDR2 reads SNTAGT. The CDR3 consists of 13 residues. Here the CDR3 reads CASSLESTDAQYF. The CDR3 nucleotides read TGTGCCAGCAGCCTCGAGAGCACAGATGCGCAGTATTTT.